Included here is one T cell receptor (beta chain) sequence, with context. Its antigen is currently unknown. The sample comes from a study of cytomegalovirus exposure and HLA in healthy donors. General study results and limits: Being productive about 90% or about 30% of the time was typical of most TCR beta V segments in an earlier analysis. The HLA-A and HLA-B alleles of most subjects were reportedly predicted accurately from TCR beta sequences. The availability of immune exposure information extended only to CMV serostatus.

V was pared by 4 bases and J by 6 bases, with 11 bases of the junction left unmatched. The CDR3 consists of 16 residues. Per germline, CDR1 KGHSH and CDR2 LQKENI. The PCR contained 60 Vbeta and 13 Jbeta primers. Only in-frame clones appear in the TCRdb table, and some are missing; sequencing was by immunoSEQ multiplex PCR. The table lists about 140,000 clones, roughly 80% of them singletons. This TCR derives from a woman in her twenties or thirties in good health and CMV-seronegative. Sequenced sample: PBMCs. The chain carries TRBV18 and TRBJ2-1; 8 bases fit TRBD2. CDR3 region: CASSLNGAGVGNEQFF. The CDR3, as DNA: TGTGCCAGCTCACTCAACGGAGCGGGAGTTGGCAATGAGCAGTTCTTC.